This passage covers 19 T cell receptor beta chains from one sample sequenced in a study of T cell repertoires in cytomegalovirus infection. Antigen specificity for these receptors is unknown. MiXCR was run by TCRdb on the reads, yielding one entry per CDR3 protein. The profile shows about 920,000 distinct CDR3 sequences, 30% to 40% of them singletons. The sample here was cultured CD8+ T cells from PBMCs, taken from culture after CMV antigen stimulation. The source is a human donor in good health (CMV status not recorded). Some clones in this sample may be carry-over from other donors' samples.

CDR3 sequence: CASSPWGGETDGEAFF. The CDR3 DNA sequence: TGTGCCAGCAGCCCCTGGGGCGGGGAGACAGATGGTGAAGCTTTCTTT. The chain recombines TRBV7-9 with TRBJ1-1; perhaps TRBD1 as D (5 bases). This CDR3 region has 16 residues. V was cut by 5 bases and J by 7 bases, with 23 bases left in between. The germline gives CDR1 SEHNR, CDR2 FQNEAQ (reference sequence).

This clonotype was detected only a few times. The V and J genes are TRBV6-6 and TRBJ1-1; 10 bases match TRBD1. The CDR3 has 15 residues. J was trimmed by 12 bases and V by 5 bases; bases with no gene match: 15. The V gene's germline CDR1 is MNHNY and CDR2 SVGAGI (reference sequence). CDR3 sequence reads: CASSDRDRGHLGTFF. The CDR3 nucleotides are TGTGCCAGCAGTGACCGGGACAGGGGTCATTTGGGAACTTTCTTT.

The chain employs TRBV5-4 and TRBJ2-1; TRBD1 matches at 7 bases. V lost 6 bases and J lost 4; bases outside the gene matches: 10. There are 15 residues in the CDR3. The germline V gene has CDR1 SGHNT and CDR2 YYREEE (reference sequence). CDR3 residues: CASMRGQTAYNEQFF. CDR3 nucleotide sequence: TGTGCCAGCATGAGGGGACAGACCGCATACAATGAGCAGTTCTTC.

The chain combines TRBV4-1 with TRBJ2-7; 7 bases fit TRBD1. CDR1 is MGHRA and CDR2 is YSYEKL in the germline V gene. The V and J ends lost 0 bases and 0 bases, in that order; junction bases with no gene match: 2. The CDR3 is made up of 15 amino acids. CDR3 sequence reads: CASSQEGQSSYEQYF. CDR3 nucleotide sequence: TGCGCCAGCAGCCAAGAGGGACAGAGCTCCTACGAGCAGTACTTC.

The rearrangement links TRBV5-6 to TRBJ2-7; D is uncertain. Germline V CDR1 and CDR2: SGHDT, YYEEEE. Trimming took 0 bases from V and 6 from J, leaving 13 bases between them. The CDR3 contains 14 residues. CDR3 DNA: TGTGCCAGCAGCTTGGGGCCCCCAGGTGGCGAGCAGTACGTC. Its protein is CASSLGPPGGEQYV.

The V and J genes are TRBV7-9 and TRBJ2-5; TRBD1 matches 8 bases. Per the germline V gene, CDR1 is SEHNR and CDR2 is FQNEAQ (reference sequence). The CDR3 runs 15 residues. V shed 7 bases and J 5 bases; nucleotides not matched to a gene: 12. Here the CDR3 DNA reads TGTGCCAGCACACCCGGACAGGGCACGATCGAGACCCAGTACTTC. Its protein is CASTPGQGTIETQYF.

This clonotype has a handful of counts. This chain uses TRBV7-6 with TRBJ1-2, with 11 bases fitting TRBD1. From germline, CDR1 is SGHVS and CDR2 FNYEAQ. This CDR3 contains 14 residues. Trimming at V came to 4 bases and at J to 10 bases, leaving 8 bases not matched to a gene. CDR3 residues: CASSSRTGGDYYTF. In DNA, the CDR3 is TGTGCCAGCAGCTCAAGGACAGGGGGCGATTACTACACCTTC.

V gene TRBV6-8 combines with J gene TRBJ2-1, with 9 bases aligning to TRBD2. The ends lost 5 bases at V and 9 bases at J; junction bases unmatched: 17. Germline V gene data show CDR1 as MNHGY and CDR2 as SAAAGT. This CDR3 spans 17 amino acids. In DNA, the CDR3 is TGTGCCAGCAGTCCGCTACCGTGGCGGGGGGGCACCGTTGAGCAGTTCTTC. This sequence encodes CASSPLPWRGGTVEQFF.

The rearrangement joins TRBV28 to TRBJ1-3; D unclear. Germline CDR1 MDHEN, CDR2 SYDVKM. Trimming cost V 3 bases and J 0 bases, with 9 bases left between them. The length of the CDR3 is 15 residues. DNA for the CDR3: TGTGCCAGCAGTTTTCGCGGATACTCTGGAAACACCATATATTTT. Amino acid sequence: CASSFRGYSGNTIYF.

This clonotype occurred many times. This chain connects TRBV7-6 to TRBJ2-1; 16 positions agree with TRBD2. Germline V gene data show CDR1 as SGHVS and CDR2 as FNYEAQ. The V gene end was trimmed by 1 base and the J gene end by 0 bases; junction bases not matched to a gene: 6. This CDR3 has 20 residues. CDR3 nucleotides: TGTGCCAGCAGCTTAGAGGGGACTAGCGGGGGGGAGAGCTCCTACAATGAGCAGTTCTTC. Amino acids: CASSLEGTSGGESSYNEQFF.

The CDR3 region has the DNA TGTGCCAGCAGATACGAGGGACGCCATAACTATGGCTACACCTTC. It is translated as CASRYEGRHNYGYTF. V gene TRBV6-6 combines with J gene TRBJ1-2; D is possibly TRBD1 (5 bases). CDR1 is MNHNY, CDR2 SVGAGI, per germline (reference sequence). The CDR3 has 15 residues. V was cut by 6 bases and J by 1 base, with 15 bases left in between.

The genes are TRBV2 and TRBJ2-2; D unclear. V shed 6 bases and J shed 7 bases, with 9 bases lying between them. CDR1 and CDR2 from the germline V gene are SNHLY and FYNNEI. CDR3 length equals 12 residues. Here the CDR3 reads CASRGRVGELFF. The CDR3 coding sequence is TGTGCCAGCAGAGGACGGGTCGGGGAGCTGTTTTTT. Together with reference TRBV2 and TRBJ2-2, the CDR3 gives the full variable domain: EPEVTQTPSHQVTQMGQEVILRCVPISNHLYFYWYRQILGQKVEFLVSFYNNEISEKSEIFDDQFSVERPDGSNFTLKIRSTKLEDSAMYFCASRGRVGELFFGEGSRLTVL.

The V call is TRBV2, the J call TRBJ1-1; D might be TRBD1 (5 bases). The V gene's germline CDR1 is SNHLY and CDR2 FYNNEI. V lost 11 bases to trimming and J lost 1 base, with 8 bases between them. The CDR3 is 11 amino acids. Here the CDR3 reads CAAGGNTEAFF. CDR3 in DNA: TGTGCCGCGGGGGGGAACACTGAAGCTTTCTTT.

The gene calls are TRBV4-3 and TRBJ2-3; 15 positions match TRBD2. V trimming: 4 bases; J trimming: 1 base; junction bases outside the gene matches: 6. CDR1 LGHNA and CDR2 YSLEER come from the germline V gene. The CDR3 spans 18 residues. CDR3 DNA: TGCGCCAGCAGCCCCGGGACTAGCGGGGGGCCTCGCACAGATACGCAGTATTTT. Translated, it gives CASSPGTSGGPRTDTQYF.

V gene TRBV20-1 combines with J gene TRBJ2-1, with 11 positions matching TRBD2. V shed 3 bases and J 3 bases; nucleotides not matched to a gene: 7. There are 16 residues in the CDR3. Germline values: CDR1 DFQATT, CDR2 SNEGSKA (reference sequence). CDR3 loop: CSARLLAGALYNEQFF. For the CDR3, the DNA is TGCAGTGCTAGGCTACTAGCGGGGGCCCTCTACAATGAGCAGTTCTTC.

A few counts support this clonotype. The chain has TRBV4-3 and TRBJ2-5, with 8 bases lining up with TRBD1. CDR1 is LGHNA and CDR2 is YSLEER in the germline V gene. CDR3 length: 16 amino acids. After removal of 3 bases from V and 4 bases from J, the junction contained 10 bases not matched to a gene. The CDR3 region is CASSQRGQGRSETQYF. CDR3 bases: TGCGCCAGCAGCCAGAGAGGACAGGGAAGATCAGAGACCCAGTACTTC.

This clonotype was counted between two and nine times. An end of the junction does not agree with germline; a read error may underlie this. This chain links TRBV5-6 with TRBJ1-1, with 11 bases that match TRBD1. Germline values: CDR1 SGHDT, CDR2 YYEEEE. This CDR3 spans 14 amino acids. CDR3 sequence: CASRLDRGLHEAFF. The CDR3 DNA reads as TGTGCCAGCAGATTGGACAGGGGGCTTCATGAAGCTTTCTTT. The full variable domain, its missing parts supplied by reference TRBV5-6 and TRBJ1-1, is DAGVTQSPTHLIKTRGQQVTLRCSPKSGHDTVSWYQQALGQGPQFIFQYYEEEERQRGNFPDRFSGHQFPNYSSELNVNALLLGDSALYLCASRLDRGLHEAFFGQGTRLTVV.

This chain uses TRBV10-3 with TRBJ1-1; D is ambiguous. The ends were cut back, 8 bases at V and 3 bases at J, with 7 bases in the middle. Germline assignment: CDR1 ENHRY and CDR2 SYGVKD. This CDR3 has 11 amino acids. The CDR3 nucleotides read TGTGCCATCCGGGATTACACTGAAGCTTTCTTT. It yields the protein CAIRDYTEAFF.

To note about this clonotype: One base away lies a much larger clone, so this may be a sequencing read error. V and J are TRBV7-4 and TRBJ2-5; D is undetermined. CDR1 SGHVT and CDR2 SQSDAQ come from the germline V gene. The CDR3 consists of 15 residues. V gave up 5 bases and J gave up 0 bases, with 13 bases separating them. The CDR3 spells CASSIEVTYQETQYF. For the CDR3, the DNA is TGTGCCAGCAGCATAGAAGTGACCTACCAAGAGACCCAGTACTTC.